This TCR beta chain was identified in a study of blood T cells in healthy people across ages. Notes on the study in general: In long-lived donors, naive CD4+ cell counts and diversity exceeded those of aged donors. Possibly, changes in expanded clonotypes were confounded because donor CMV status was unknown.

Trimming took 0 bases from V and 3 from J; bases not matched to a gene: 8. Germline CDR1 is LGHNA and CDR2 is YNFKEQ. The CDR3 loop spans 18 amino acids. This clonotype was counted many times. The antigen remains undetermined. Combining a sample-barcoded 5' primer with a J-beta primer mix, a second PCR ran for 7 to 11 cycles. MiXCR was run by TCRdb on the 5' RACE reads, yielding one entry per CDR3 protein. The sample includes about 1.1 million distinct CDR3 sequences, roughly two fifths of them seen just once. Each donor gave 9 to 10 milliliters of peripheral blood. Isolating PBMCs gave at least 6.5 million of these cells per sample.

The sequenced material came from blood. The chain links TRBV4-2 to TRBJ2-3, with 11 positions matching TRBD2. The sequence was obtained from a man aged 18 to 30 in good health. DNA of the CDR3: TGTGCCAGCAGCCAAGACTATACTAGCGGGGGACCGACAGATACGCAGTATTTT. Translation: CASSQDYTSGGPTDTQYF.